Following are 8 T cell receptor beta chains from one sample sequenced in a study of cytomegalovirus exposure and HLA in healthy donors. Generated by immunoSEQ multiplex PCR, the TCRdb table keeps only in-frame clones and is missing some. The sample carries just over 20,000 clones, approximately 97% recorded once. The sequencing input was PBMCs. These receptors were collected from a man between 25 and 39 years old in good health and CMV-seropositive.

Concerning this clone itself: In the same sample, other DNA sequences code for this CDR3. This chain connects TRBV13 to TRBJ2-3; D might be TRBD2 (5 bases). The germline V and J ends were trimmed by 5 bases and 8 bases, with 14 bases remaining between them. Germline CDR1 PRHDT, CDR2 FYEKMQ (reference sequence). This CDR3 comprises 13 residues. CDR3 residues: CASSPDSDGTQYF. In DNA form, the CDR3 reads TGTGCCAGCAGCCCGGATAGCGACGGTACGCAGTATTTT.

Concerning this clone: The junction shows a germline mismatch at one end, possibly a read error. The chain has TRBV6-6 and TRBJ2-2; possibly TRBD2 for D (6 bases). Germline-derived CDR1 and CDR2 are MNHNY and SVGAGI (reference sequence). The CDR3 contains 12 residues. CDR3 sequence (DNA): TGTGCCAGCACCGACACGGGCGGGGAGGTGTTTTTT. It specifies CASTDTGGEVFF.

The chain links TRBV6-6 to TRBJ1-2, with D maybe TRBD1 (5 bases). Trimming cost V 4 bases and J 1 base, with 10 bases left between them. The length of the CDR3 is 14 residues. From germline, CDR1 is MNHNY and CDR2 SVGAGI (reference sequence). The DNA for the CDR3 is TGTGCCAGCAGTTCCGTGACAGTTAACTATGGCTACACCTTC. This gives the protein CASSSVTVNYGYTF.

The chain links TRBV7-3 to TRBJ2-3; 12 positions agree with TRBD2. J was trimmed by 2 bases and V by 4 bases; bases with no gene match: 4. The CDR3 is 16 amino acids. Germline lookup yields CDR1 SGHTA and CDR2 FQGTGA. The CDR3 nucleotides are TGTGCCAGCAGCTATCGGACTAGCGGGAACACAGATACGCAGTATTTT. Translated: CASSYRTSGNTDTQYF.

The chain employs TRBV18 and TRBJ2-2; 9 nucleotides agree with TRBD2. J was trimmed by 3 bases and V by 1 base; bases with no gene match: 3. The CDR3 runs 16 residues. From germline, CDR1 is KGHSH and CDR2 LQKENI. CDR3 in amino acids: CASSPRAGGDTGELFF. CDR3 in DNA: TGTGCCAGCTCACCACGCGCGGGAGGGGACACCGGGGAGCTGTTTTTT.

The chain couples TRBV9 to TRBJ2-7, with 13 nucleotides matching TRBD2. The CDR3 consists of 15 residues. The V gene end was trimmed by 5 bases and the J gene end by 2 bases; junction bases not matched to a gene: 4. CDR1 is SGDLS and CDR2 is YYNGEE in the germline V gene. CDR3 amino acids: CASSLGTSGAYEQYF. The CDR3 nucleotides read TGTGCCAGCAGTCTCGGGACTAGCGGGGCCTACGAGCAGTACTTC. The entire variable domain, with the rest obtained from reference TRBV9 and TRBJ2-7, is as follows: DSGVTQTPKHLITATGQRVTLRCSPRSGDLSVYWYQQSLDQGLQFLIQYYNGEERAKGNILERFSAQQFPDLHSELNLSSLELGDSALYFCASSLGTSGAYEQYFGPGTRLTVT.

The V call is TRBV2, the J call TRBJ1-5; no firm D call. CDR1 is SNHLY and CDR2 is FYNNEI in the germline V gene. Trimming removed 3 bases from V and 2 bases from J, with 8 bases in between. CDR3 length: 14 amino acids. The CDR3 sequence: CASSEVRGNQPQHF. CDR3 nucleotides: TGTGCCAGCAGTGAGGTTAGAGGCAATCAGCCCCAGCATTTT.

CDR3 sequence: CASSQDVQVQGGYTF. DNA for the CDR3: TGTGCCAGCAGCCAAGACGTTCAGGTACAGGGGGGCTACACCTTC. This sequence joins TRBV4-2 and TRBJ1-2; TRBD1 matches 7 bases. J gave up 8 bases and V 0 bases, and 9 bases lay outside the gene matches. In germline, CDR1 is LGHNA, CDR2 YNFKEQ. The CDR3 sequence is 15 residues long.